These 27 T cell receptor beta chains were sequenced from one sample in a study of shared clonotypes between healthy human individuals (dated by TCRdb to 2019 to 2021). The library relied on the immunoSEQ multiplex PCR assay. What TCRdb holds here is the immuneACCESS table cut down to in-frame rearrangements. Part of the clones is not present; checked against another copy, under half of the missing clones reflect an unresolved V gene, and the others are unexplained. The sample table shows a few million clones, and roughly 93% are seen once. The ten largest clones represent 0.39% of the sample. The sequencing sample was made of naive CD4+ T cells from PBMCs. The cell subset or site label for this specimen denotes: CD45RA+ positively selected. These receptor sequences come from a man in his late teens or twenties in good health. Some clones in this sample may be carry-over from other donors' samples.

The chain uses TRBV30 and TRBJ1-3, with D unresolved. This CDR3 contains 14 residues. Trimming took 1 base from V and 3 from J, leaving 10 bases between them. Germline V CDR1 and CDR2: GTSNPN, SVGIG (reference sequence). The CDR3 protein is CAWSAARDGNTIYF. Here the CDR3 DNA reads TGTGCCTGGAGTGCGGCCAGAGATGGAAACACCATATATTTT.

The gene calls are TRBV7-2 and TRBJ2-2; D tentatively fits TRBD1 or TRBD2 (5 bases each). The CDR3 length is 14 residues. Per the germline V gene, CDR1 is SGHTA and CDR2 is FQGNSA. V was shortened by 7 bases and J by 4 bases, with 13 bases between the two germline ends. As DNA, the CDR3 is TGTGCCAGCACCCGATCCGGGGCCACCGGGGAGCTGTTTTTT. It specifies CASTRSGATGELFF.

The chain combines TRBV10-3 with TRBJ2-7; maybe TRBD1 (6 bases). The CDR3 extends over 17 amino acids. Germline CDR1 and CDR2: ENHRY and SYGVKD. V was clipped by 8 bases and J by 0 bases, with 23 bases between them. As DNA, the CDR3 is TGTGCCATCCGCGGGTATGGGGGACAAATTCGCTCCTACGAGCAGTACTTC. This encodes CAIRGYGGQIRSYEQYF.

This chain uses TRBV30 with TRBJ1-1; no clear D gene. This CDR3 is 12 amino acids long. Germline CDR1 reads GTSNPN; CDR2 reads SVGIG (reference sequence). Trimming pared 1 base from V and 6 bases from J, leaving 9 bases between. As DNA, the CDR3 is TGTGCCTGGAGTGCGTGGTTTGCTGAAGCTTTCTTT. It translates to CAWSAWFAEAFF. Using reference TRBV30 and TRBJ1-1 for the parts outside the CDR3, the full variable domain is SQTIHQWPATLVQPVGSPLSLECTVEGTSNPNLYWYRQAAGRGLQLLFYSVGIGQISSEVPQNLSASRPQDRQFILSSKKLLLSDSGFYLCAWSAWFAEAFFGQGTRLTVV.

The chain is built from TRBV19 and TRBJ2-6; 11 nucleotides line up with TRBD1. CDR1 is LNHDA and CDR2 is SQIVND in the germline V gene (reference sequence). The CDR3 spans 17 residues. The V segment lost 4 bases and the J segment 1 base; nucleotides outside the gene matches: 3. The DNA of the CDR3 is TGTGCCAGTAGTAGGGACAGGGGGTGGTCTGGGGCCAACGTCCTGACTTTC. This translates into CASSRDRGWSGANVLTF.

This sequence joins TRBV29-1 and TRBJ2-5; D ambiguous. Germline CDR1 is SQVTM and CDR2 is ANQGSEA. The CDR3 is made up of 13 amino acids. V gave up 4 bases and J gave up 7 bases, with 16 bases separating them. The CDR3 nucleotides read TGCAGCGTTGCGTTCGGGTCCTCCGGGACCCAGTACTTC. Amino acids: CSVAFGSSGTQYF.

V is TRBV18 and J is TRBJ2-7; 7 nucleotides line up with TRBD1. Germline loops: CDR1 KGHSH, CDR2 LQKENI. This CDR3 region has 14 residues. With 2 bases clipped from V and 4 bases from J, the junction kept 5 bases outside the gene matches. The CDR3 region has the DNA TGTGCCAGCTCACCAACCGACAGGGAGTACGAGCAGTACTTC. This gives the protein CASSPTDREYEQYF.

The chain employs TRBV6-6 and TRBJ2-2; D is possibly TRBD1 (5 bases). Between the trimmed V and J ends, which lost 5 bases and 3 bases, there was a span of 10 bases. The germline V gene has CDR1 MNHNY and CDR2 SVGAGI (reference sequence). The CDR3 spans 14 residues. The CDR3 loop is CASSLVRDTGELFF. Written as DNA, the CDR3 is TGTGCCAGCAGTCTCGTCAGGGACACCGGGGAGCTGTTTTTT.

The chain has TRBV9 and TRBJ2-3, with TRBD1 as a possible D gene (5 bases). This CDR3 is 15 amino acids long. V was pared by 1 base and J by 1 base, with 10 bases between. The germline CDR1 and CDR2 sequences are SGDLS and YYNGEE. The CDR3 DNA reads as TGTGCCAGCAGCGTAAATGTAGGGGGCACAGATACGCAGTATTTT. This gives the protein CASSVNVGGTDTQYF.

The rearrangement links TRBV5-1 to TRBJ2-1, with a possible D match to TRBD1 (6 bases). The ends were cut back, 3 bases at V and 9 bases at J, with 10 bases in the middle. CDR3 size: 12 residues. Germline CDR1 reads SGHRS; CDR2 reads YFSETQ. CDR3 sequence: CASSYQGTEQFF. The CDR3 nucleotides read TGCGCCAGCAGCTATCAGGGGACTGAGCAGTTCTTC. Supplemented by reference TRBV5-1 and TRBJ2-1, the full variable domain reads KAGVTQTPRYLIKTRGQQVTLSCSPISGHRSVSWYQQTPGQGLQFLFEYFSETQRNKGNFPGRFSGRQFSNSRSEMNVSTLELGDSALYLCASSYQGTEQFFGPGTRLTVL.

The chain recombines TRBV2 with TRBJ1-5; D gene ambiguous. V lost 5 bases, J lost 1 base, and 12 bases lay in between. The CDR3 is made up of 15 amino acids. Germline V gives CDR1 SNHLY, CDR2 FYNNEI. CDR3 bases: TGTGCCAGCAGTTGGGGAGGCGTGAGCAATCAGCCCCAGCATTTT. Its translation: CASSWGGVSNQPQHF.

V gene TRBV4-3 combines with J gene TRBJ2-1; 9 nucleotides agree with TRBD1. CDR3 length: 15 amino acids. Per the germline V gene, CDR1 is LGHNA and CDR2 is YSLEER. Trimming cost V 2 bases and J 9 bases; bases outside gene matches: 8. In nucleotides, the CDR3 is TGCGCCAGCAGCCAACCGGGGACAGGGCAGGGTGAGCAGTTCTTC. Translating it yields CASSQPGTGQGEQFF.

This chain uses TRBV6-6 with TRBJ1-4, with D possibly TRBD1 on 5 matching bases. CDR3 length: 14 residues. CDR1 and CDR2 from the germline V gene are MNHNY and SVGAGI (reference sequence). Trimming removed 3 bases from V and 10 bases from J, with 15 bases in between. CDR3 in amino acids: CASSYVTGSGKLFF. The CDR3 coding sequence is TGTGCCAGCAGTTATGTCACAGGTTCTGGAAAACTGTTTTTT.

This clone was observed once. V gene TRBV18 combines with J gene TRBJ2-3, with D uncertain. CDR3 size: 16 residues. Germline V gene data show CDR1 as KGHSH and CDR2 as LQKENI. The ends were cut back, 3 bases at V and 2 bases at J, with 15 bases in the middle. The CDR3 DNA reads TGTGCCAGCTCACCGGATTTAAACCGGGCCACAGATACGCAGTATTTT. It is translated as CASSPDLNRATDTQYF.

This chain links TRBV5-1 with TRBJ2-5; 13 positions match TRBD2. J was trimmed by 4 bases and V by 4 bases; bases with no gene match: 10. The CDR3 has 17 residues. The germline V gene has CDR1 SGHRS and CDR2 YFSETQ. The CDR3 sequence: CASSQRTSGSSSETQYF. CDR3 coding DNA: TGCGCCAGCAGCCAGAGGACTAGCGGGAGTAGTTCAGAGACCCAGTACTTC.

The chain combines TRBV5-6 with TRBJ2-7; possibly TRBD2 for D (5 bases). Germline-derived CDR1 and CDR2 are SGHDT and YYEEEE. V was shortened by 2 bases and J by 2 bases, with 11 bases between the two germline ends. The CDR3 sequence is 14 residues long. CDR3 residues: CASSFISVTYEQYF. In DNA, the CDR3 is TGTGCCAGCAGCTTCATTAGCGTGACCTACGAGCAGTACTTC.

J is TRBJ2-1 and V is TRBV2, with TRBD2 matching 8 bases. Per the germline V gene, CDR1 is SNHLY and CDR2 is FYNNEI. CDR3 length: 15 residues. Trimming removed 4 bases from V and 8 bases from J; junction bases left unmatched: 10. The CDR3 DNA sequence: TGTGCCAGCAGTGCCACTAGCGCGGGGGGCCATGAGCAGTTCTTC. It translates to CASSATSAGGHEQFF.

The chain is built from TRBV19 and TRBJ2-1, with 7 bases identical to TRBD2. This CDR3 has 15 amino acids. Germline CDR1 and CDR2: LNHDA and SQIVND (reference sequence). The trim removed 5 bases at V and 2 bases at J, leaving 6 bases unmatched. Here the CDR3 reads CASSSTAGAYNEQFF. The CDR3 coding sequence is TGTGCCAGTAGTTCCACTGCGGGAGCCTACAATGAGCAGTTCTTC.

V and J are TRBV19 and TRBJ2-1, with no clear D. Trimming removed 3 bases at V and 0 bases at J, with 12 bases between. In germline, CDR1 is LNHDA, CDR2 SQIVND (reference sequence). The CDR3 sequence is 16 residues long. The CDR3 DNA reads TGTGCCAGTAGTATGGTCCGCGGCAGCTCCTACAATGAGCAGTTCTTC. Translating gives CASSMVRGSSYNEQFF.

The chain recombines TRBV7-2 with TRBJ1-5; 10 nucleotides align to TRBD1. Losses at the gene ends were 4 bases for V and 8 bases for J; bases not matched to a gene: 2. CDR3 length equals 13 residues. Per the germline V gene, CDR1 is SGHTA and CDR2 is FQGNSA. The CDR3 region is CASSSGTGEPQHF. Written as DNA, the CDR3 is TGTGCCAGCAGCTCCGGGACAGGGGAGCCCCAGCATTTT. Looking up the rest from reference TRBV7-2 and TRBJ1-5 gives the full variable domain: GAGVSQSPSNKVTEKGKDVELRCDPISGHTALYWYRQSLGQGLEFLIYFQGNSAPDKSGLPSDRFSAERTGGSVSTLTIQRTQQEDSAVYLCASSSGTGEPQHFGDGTRLSIL.

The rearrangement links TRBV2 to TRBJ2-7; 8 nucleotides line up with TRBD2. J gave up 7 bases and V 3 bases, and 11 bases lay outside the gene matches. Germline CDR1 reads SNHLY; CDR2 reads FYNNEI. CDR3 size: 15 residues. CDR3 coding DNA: TGTGCCAGCAGTGATCTGTTAGCGGGGCTTGGAGAGCAGTACTTC. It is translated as CASSDLLAGLGEQYF.

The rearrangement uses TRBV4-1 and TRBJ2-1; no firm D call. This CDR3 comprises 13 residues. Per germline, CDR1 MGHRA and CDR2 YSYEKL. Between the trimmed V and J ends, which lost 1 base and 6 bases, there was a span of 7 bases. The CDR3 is CASSQGLGNEQFF. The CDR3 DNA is TGCGCCAGCAGCCAAGGGCTCGGCAATGAGCAGTTCTTC.

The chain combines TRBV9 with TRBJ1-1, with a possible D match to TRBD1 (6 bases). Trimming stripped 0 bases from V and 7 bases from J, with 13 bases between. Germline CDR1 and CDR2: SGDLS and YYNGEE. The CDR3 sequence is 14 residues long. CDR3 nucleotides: TGTGCCAGCAGCGTAGGTTCAGGGGAAGGTGAAGCTTTCTTT. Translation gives CASSVGSGEGEAFF.

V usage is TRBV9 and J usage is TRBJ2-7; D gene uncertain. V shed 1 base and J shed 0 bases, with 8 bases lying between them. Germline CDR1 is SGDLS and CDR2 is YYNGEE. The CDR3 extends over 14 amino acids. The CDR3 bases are TGTGCCAGCAGCGTACGACAAAGCTCCTACGAGCAGTACTTC. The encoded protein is CASSVRQSSYEQYF.

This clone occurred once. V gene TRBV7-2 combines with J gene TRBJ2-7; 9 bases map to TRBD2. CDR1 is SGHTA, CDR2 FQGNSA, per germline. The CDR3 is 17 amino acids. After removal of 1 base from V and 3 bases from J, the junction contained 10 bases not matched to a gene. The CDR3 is CASSLGVLREGVYEQYF. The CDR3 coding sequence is TGTGCCAGCAGCTTAGGAGTTCTGCGGGAGGGGGTCTACGAGCAGTACTTC.

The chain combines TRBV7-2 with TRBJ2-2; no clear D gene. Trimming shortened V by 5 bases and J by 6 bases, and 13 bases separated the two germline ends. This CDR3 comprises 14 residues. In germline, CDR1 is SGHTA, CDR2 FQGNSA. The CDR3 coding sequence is TGTGCCAGCAGCCTCCTTCTCCCTCCCGGGGAGCTGTTTTTT. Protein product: CASSLLLPPGELFF. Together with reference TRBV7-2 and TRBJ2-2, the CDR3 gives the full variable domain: GAGVSQSPSNKVTEKGKDVELRCDPISGHTALYWYRQSLGQGLEFLIYFQGNSAPDKSGLPSDRFSAERTGGSVSTLTIQRTQQEDSAVYLCASSLLLPPGELFFGEGSRLTVL.

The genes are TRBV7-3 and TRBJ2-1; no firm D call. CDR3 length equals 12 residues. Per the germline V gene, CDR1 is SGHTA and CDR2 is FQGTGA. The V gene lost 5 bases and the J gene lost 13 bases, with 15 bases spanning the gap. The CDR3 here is CASSPSGDQQFF. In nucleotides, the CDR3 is TGTGCCAGCAGCCCATCTGGCGACCAACAGTTCTTC.